What follows are 30 T cell receptor beta chains derived from one specimen sequenced in a study of early T cells in non-severe SARS-CoV-2 infection. TCRdb ran MiXCR on the 5' RACE reads and lists one entry per CDR3 protein. The sample contains fewer than 40,000 distinct CDR3 sequences, around 6.9% of which appear only once. The sample consisted of whole blood, taken at baseline. The receptors originated from an adult who was a healthcare worker with PCR-confirmed SARS-CoV-2 infection or an uninfected control (not recorded which).

This clonotype has a count of ten or more. This chain uses TRBV14 with TRBJ2-4, with 8 bases matching TRBD2. This CDR3 spans 14 amino acids. J was trimmed by 7 bases and V by 1 base; bases with no gene match: 3. Germline assignment: CDR1 SGHDN and CDR2 FVKESK. CDR3: CASSQAGGRNIQYF. The CDR3 DNA is TGTGCCAGCAGCCAAGCGGGGGGGCGGAACATTCAGTACTTC.

This clonotype was recorded at least ten times. The junction departs from the called germline gene at one end, perhaps through a read error. The CDR3 DNA sequence: TGTGCTAGCAGCCCCGGGTTCCCGGATACGCAGTATTTT. Its protein product is CASSPGFPDTQYF. The J gene is TRBJ2-3, the V gene TRBV7-7; D unresolved. CDR3 length: 13 amino acids. From germline, CDR1 is SSHAT and CDR2 FNYEAQ (reference sequence). The whole variable domain, remainder taken from reference TRBV7-7 and TRBJ2-3, is GAGVSQSPRYKVTKRGQDVTLRCDPISSHATLYWYQQALGQGPEFLTYFNYEAQPDKSGLPSDRFSAERPEGSISTLTIQRTEQRDSAMYRCASSPGFPDTQYFGPGTRLTVL.

This clonotype was recorded at least ten times. The CDR3 is CASSLGQWMNTEAFF. CDR3 nucleotides: TGTGCCAGCAGCTTAGGACAGTGGATGAACACTGAAGCTTTCTTT. The rearrangement uses TRBV11-2 and TRBJ1-1; TRBD1 might be the D (5 bases). Germline-derived CDR1 and CDR2 are SGHAT and FQNNGV. The CDR3 sequence is 15 residues long. V was clipped by 1 base and J by 0 bases, with 9 bases between them.

The sample holds a few counts of this clonotype. The chain combines TRBV28 with TRBJ2-3; no reliable D call. The CDR3 consists of 14 residues. V was pared by 6 bases and J by 2 bases, with 12 bases between. CDR1 and CDR2 (germline): MDHEN, SYDVKM. CDR3 DNA: TGTGCCAGCAGCCCCGACCTGTACACAGATACGCAGTATTTT. Amino acid sequence: CASSPDLYTDTQYF.

V is TRBV11-3 and J is TRBJ2-3; the match to TRBD2 covers 8 bases. The V gene's germline CDR1 is SGHNT and CDR2 YENEEA. Germline trimming cut 1 base from V and 2 bases from J; bases unmatched to any gene: 5. The CDR3 has 16 residues. The CDR3 is CASSLGQREFTDTQYF. As DNA, the CDR3 is TGTGCCAGCAGCTTAGGTCAGCGGGAGTTCACAGATACGCAGTATTTT.

The chain couples TRBV7-2 to TRBJ2-1, with 12 bases aligning to TRBD2. This CDR3 has 14 residues. J lost 7 bases, V lost 5 bases, and 3 bases had no gene match. CDR1 is SGHTA and CDR2 is FQGNSA in the germline V gene. Here the CDR3 DNA reads TGTGCCAGCAGCGTCGGGACTAGCGGGAATGAGCAGTTCTTC. It translates to CASSVGTSGNEQFF.

This clonotype was counted ten times or more. This rearrangement joins TRBV4-2 to TRBJ2-1; TRBD2 matches 7 bases. J lost 9 bases, V lost 2 bases, and 10 bases had no gene match. The CDR3 loop spans 15 amino acids. CDR1 and CDR2 from the germline V gene are LGHNA and YNFKEQ. The CDR3 DNA follows: TGTGCCAGCAGCCAACTTACTAGCGATAGTGGTGAGCAGTTCTTC. Translated, it gives CASSQLTSDSGEQFF.

J is TRBJ2-3 and V is TRBV28, with 7 bases aligning to TRBD1. CDR3 size: 15 residues. The V segment lost 6 bases and the J segment 5 bases; nucleotides outside the gene matches: 11. CDR1 is MDHEN, CDR2 SYDVKM, per germline. CDR3 sequence (DNA): TGTGCCAGCAGCCAGGCCCGGGACAGATTAGATACGCAGTATTTT. The encoded protein is CASSQARDRLDTQYF.

In this sample, this clonotype turned up a few times. The chain joins TRBV7-9 to TRBJ1-4; D perhaps matches TRBD1 (6 bases). This CDR3 region has 15 residues. Trimming removed 5 bases from V and 10 bases from J, with 20 bases in between. Germline CDR1 SEHNR, CDR2 FQNEAQ (reference sequence). This CDR3 is CASSGTSNGPLKLFF. In nucleotides, the CDR3 is TGTGCCAGCAGCGGGACATCCAACGGGCCCTTAAAACTGTTTTTT.

In its sample, this clonotype was seen many times. This chain connects TRBV3-1 to TRBJ2-7, with 7 bases fitting TRBD1. The CDR3 has 15 amino acids. The germline V gene has CDR1 LGHDT and CDR2 YNNKEL (reference sequence). With V trimmed by 2 bases and J by 5 bases, 9 bases remained unmatched. The CDR3 reads CASSQFRGMVDEQYF. The CDR3 DNA reads as TGTGCCAGCAGCCAATTCAGGGGGATGGTCGACGAGCAGTACTTC.

The CDR3 DNA is TGCAGTGCTGACCCCTCGCGGGAGTGGGAGACCCAGTACTTC. Translating it yields CSADPSREWETQYF. The V call is TRBV20-1, the J call TRBJ2-5, with TRBD2 matching over 7 bases. J lost 5 bases, V lost 5 bases, and 11 bases had no gene match. The CDR3 totals 14 residues. Germline CDR1 reads DFQATT; CDR2 reads SNEGSKA (reference sequence).

This clonotype came up a few times. The chain combines TRBV6-6 with TRBJ2-7; 11 nucleotides line up with TRBD2. Germline trimming cut 6 bases from V and 3 bases from J; bases unmatched to any gene: 1. This CDR3 spans 13 amino acids. In germline, CDR1 is MNHNY, CDR2 SVGAGI (reference sequence). The CDR3 loop is CASRLAGDYEQYV. In nucleotides, the CDR3 is TGTGCCAGCAGACTAGCGGGAGACTACGAGCAGTACGTC.

The rearrangement joins TRBV4-2 to TRBJ2-1; 9 positions match TRBD2. The CDR3 extends over 16 amino acids. After removal of 1 base from V and 4 bases from J, the junction contained 5 bases not matched to a gene. Germline V gene sequence: CDR1 LGHNA, CDR2 YNFKEQ. The chain's CDR3 is CASSQAQTSGYNEQFF. The CDR3 coding sequence is TGTGCCAGCAGCCAAGCCCAGACTAGCGGTTACAATGAGCAGTTCTTC.

This chain uses TRBV7-6 with TRBJ2-1, with 12 positions matching TRBD2. Germline CDR1 is SGHVS and CDR2 is FNYEAQ. V was clipped by 4 bases and J by 5 bases; unmatched bases: 3. There are 15 residues in the CDR3. The CDR3 sequence: CASSWTSGTHNEQFF. CDR3 DNA sequence: TGTGCCAGCAGCTGGACTAGCGGGACACACAATGAGCAGTTCTTC.

The table lists this clonotype with many counts. The V gene is TRBV20-1, the J gene TRBJ2-3; D uncertain. This CDR3 has 12 amino acids. In germline, CDR1 is DFQATT, CDR2 SNEGSKA (reference sequence). The V and J ends lost 0 bases and 7 bases respectively, with 8 bases between them. CDR3 bases: TGCAGTGCTAGAGATCTCTGGTATACGCAGTATTTT. It is translated as CSARDLWYTQYF.

This clonotype was counted a few times. The chain joins TRBV5-1 to TRBJ2-1; 8 bases are a match to TRBD2. CDR1 and CDR2 from the germline V gene are SGHRS and YFSETQ. With V trimmed by 3 bases and J by 2 bases, 16 bases remained unmatched. The CDR3 is made up of 19 amino acids. CDR3 sequence (DNA): TGCGCCAGCAGCTCCGAGGGAGCGGGAGCCAATATCCCCTACAATGAGCAGTTCTTC. Its translation is CASSSEGAGANIPYNEQFF.

This clonotype was counted a few times. The J gene is TRBJ1-2, the V gene TRBV4-3; the match to TRBD1 covers 7 bases. With 4 bases clipped from V and 2 bases from J, the junction kept 13 bases outside the gene matches. Germline loops: CDR1 LGHNA, CDR2 YSLEER. The CDR3 has 17 amino acids. CDR3 in amino acids: CASSPTAGTANNYGYTF. CDR3 DNA sequence: TGCGCCAGCAGCCCCACCGCCGGGACAGCGAACAACTATGGCTACACCTTC.

Regarding this clonotype: An end of the junction does not agree with germline; a read error may underlie this. V gene TRBV5-6 combines with J gene TRBJ2-2, with D maybe TRBD2 (5 bases). The CDR3 contains 13 residues. Germline CDR1 and CDR2: SGHDT and YYEEEE. The CDR3 sequence is CASMRQITGDLFF. The CDR3 DNA sequence: TGTGCCAGCATGAGGCAGATCACCGGGGATCTGTTTTTT.

This clonotype was seen ten or more times. The chain is built from TRBV6-2 or TRBV6-3 and TRBJ2-7; weak D call: TRBD2 (5 bases). V was cut by 7 bases and J by 3 bases, with 13 bases left in between. This CDR3 is built from 13 residues. Germline assignment: CDR1 MNHEY and CDR2 SVGEGT. The CDR3: CASTRGSGYEQYF. CDR3 nucleotides: TGTGCCAGCACCCGAGGGAGCGGCTACGAGCAGTACTTC.

This clonotype was detected ten times or more. The chain is built from TRBV6-5 and TRBJ1-5; perhaps TRBD1 as D (5 bases). Deletions cut 6 bases from V and 1 base from J, with 10 bases between. There are 14 residues in the CDR3. Looked up from germline, CDR1 is MNHEY and CDR2 is SVGAGI. The CDR3 spells CASSPDSSNQPQHF. The CDR3 coding sequence is TGTGCCAGCAGCCCCGACAGCAGCAATCAGCCCCAGCATTTT.

This clonotype has a count of ten or more. This chain uses TRBV29-1 with TRBJ2-5, with no clear D. CDR1 and CDR2 from the germline V gene are SQVTM and ANQGSEA. The CDR3 has 13 residues. Trimming took 3 bases from V and 1 from J, leaving 9 bases between them. This CDR3 reads CSVEWVGQETQYF. CDR3 DNA sequence: TGCAGCGTTGAGTGGGTGGGCCAAGAGACCCAGTACTTC.

This clonotype showed up many times. V usage is TRBV27 and J usage is TRBJ1-1; D uncertain. Trimming removed 5 bases at V and 0 bases at J, with 10 bases between. The CDR3 is 14 amino acids. The germline V gene has CDR1 MNHEY and CDR2 SMNVEV (reference sequence). The CDR3 DNA sequence: TGTGCCAGCAGTCTAACAGCCATGAACACTGAAGCTTTCTTT. Its protein product is CASSLTAMNTEAFF.

The chain combines TRBV6-2 or TRBV6-3 with TRBJ2-7, with TRBD2 matching 12 bases. CDR1 is MNHEY and CDR2 is SVGEGT in the germline V gene. V lost 2 bases and J lost 7; bases outside the gene matches: 9. The length of the CDR3 is 16 residues. The CDR3 here is CASSYPGTSGRTEQYV. In DNA form, the CDR3 reads TGTGCCAGCAGTTACCCTGGAACTAGCGGGAGGACAGAGCAGTACGTC.

This sequence joins TRBV27 and TRBJ2-7, with TRBD1 matching 7 bases. Per the germline V gene, CDR1 is MNHEY and CDR2 is SMNVEV (reference sequence). With V trimmed by 6 bases and J by 2 bases, 7 bases remained unmatched. The CDR3 length is 14 residues. The CDR3 DNA sequence: TGTGCCAGCAGCTCAGCGAGGGGGCCCTACGAGCAGTACTTC. Translation gives CASSSARGPYEQYF.

V and J are TRBV11-3 and TRBJ2-1; 8 nucleotides match TRBD2. This CDR3 has 17 residues. With V trimmed by 5 bases and J by 9 bases, 18 bases remained unmatched. Germline CDR1 is SGHNT and CDR2 is YENEEA. In DNA, the CDR3 is TGTGCCAGCAGCCCCCCCCGCGGGACTAGGTCTACAAGTGAGCAGTTCTTC. The encoded protein is CASSPPRGTRSTSEQFF.

Many counts were recorded for this clonotype. J is TRBJ2-2 and V is TRBV6-6; possibly TRBD1 for D (5 bases). V dropped 5 bases and J dropped 3 bases, with 13 bases sitting between them. CDR3 length: 15 residues. Looked up from germline, CDR1 is MNHNY and CDR2 is SVGAGI (reference sequence). The CDR3 DNA follows: TGTGCCAGCAGTAACCATCAGGGTTACACCGGGGAGCTGTTTTTT. This sequence encodes CASSNHQGYTGELFF.

This clonotype has more than one count but fewer than ten. The chain joins TRBV7-3 to TRBJ2-4, with D unclear. This CDR3 has 13 amino acids. The V end was cut by 5 bases, the J end by 9 bases, with 14 bases between. CDR1 is SGHTA and CDR2 is FQGTGA in the germline V gene. The CDR3 sequence: CASSLPDAGIQYF. CDR3 nucleotide sequence: TGTGCCAGCAGCCTACCGGACGCAGGCATTCAGTACTTC.

This clonotype was detected ten times or more. J is TRBJ2-7 and V is TRBV18; 13 bases match TRBD2. The CDR3 length is 16 residues. V trimming: 1 base; J trimming: 4 bases; junction bases outside the gene matches: 4. Germline V lookup: CDR1 KGHSH, CDR2 LQKENI. CDR3 sequence reads: CASSPLGGLAGYEQYV. As DNA, the CDR3 is TGTGCCAGCTCACCACTGGGGGGACTAGCGGGGTACGAGCAGTACGTC.

The table lists this clonotype with a few counts. This chain links TRBV24-1 with TRBJ2-1; 9 nucleotides align to TRBD2. The V gene end was trimmed by 3 bases and the J gene end by 4 bases; junction bases not matched to a gene: 18. Germline values: CDR1 KGHDR, CDR2 SFDVKD. This CDR3 contains 20 residues. The CDR3 loop is CATSDPASDMTSGGYNEQFF. CDR3 coding DNA: TGTGCCACCAGTGATCCCGCATCCGACATGACTAGCGGAGGTTACAATGAGCAGTTCTTC.

The chain combines TRBV6-7 with TRBJ2-7; possibly TRBD1 or TRBD2 for D (5 bases each). TRBV6-7 is an open reading frame, and its role is uncertain. The ends were cut back, 4 bases at V and 4 bases at J, with 11 bases in the middle. The length of the CDR3 is 13 residues. This CDR3 reads CASSCVGTYEQYF. Written as DNA, the CDR3 is TGTGCCAGCAGTTGCGTGGGGACGTACGAGCAGTACTTC.